The 19 T cell receptor beta chains below come from one sample, sequenced in a study of blood T cell repertoires in COVID-19. Data came from immunoSEQ multiplex PCR; TCRdb stores just in-frame clones and leaves some out. The data hold 250,000 to 350,000 clones, with around 88% observed a single time. Sequences were obtained from peripheral blood. Source of these receptors: a woman aged 45-59 years with acute or convalescent COVID-19.

This clone was observed a handful of times. V gene TRBV2 combines with J gene TRBJ1-1, with D possibly TRBD1 on 5 matching bases. Looked up from germline, CDR1 is SNHLY and CDR2 is FYNNEI. The CDR3 has 13 amino acids. V was shortened by 9 bases and J by 0 bases, with 11 bases between the two germline ends. CDR3 DNA sequence: TGTGCCAGTCACAGGACCTTGAACACTGAAGCTTTCTTT. Its translation is CASHRTLNTEAFF.

The chain couples TRBV5-4 to TRBJ2-1; 14 nucleotides match TRBD2. The CDR3 length is 16 residues. The V gene end was trimmed by 4 bases and the J gene end by 2 bases; junction bases not matched to a gene: 2. Germline V gives CDR1 SGHNT, CDR2 YYREEE (reference sequence). CDR3 sequence: CASSTGLAGAYNEQFF. The CDR3 region has the DNA TGTGCCAGCAGCACGGGACTAGCGGGGGCCTACAATGAGCAGTTCTTC.

The genes are TRBV7-9 and TRBJ1-2; 10 bases match TRBD1. This CDR3 is built from 15 residues. The J segment lost 7 bases and the V segment lost 3 bases, leaving 8 bases of the junction unmatched. Germline CDR1 and CDR2: SEHNR and FQNEAQ (reference sequence). The CDR3 DNA follows: TGTGCCAGCAGCTTGGGGGACAGGGGCGGGTCTGGCTACACCTTC. Translation gives CASSLGDRGGSGYTF.

The rearrangement links TRBV27 to TRBJ2-1; TRBD2 agrees at 16 bases. V gave up 4 bases and J gave up 7 bases; unmatched junction bases: 7. Germline CDR1 and CDR2: MNHEY and SMNVEV (reference sequence). CDR3 length: 17 residues. CDR3 DNA sequence: TGTGCCAGCAGTTCCCTCGGGACTAGCGGGAGGGGAAATGAGCAGTTCTTC. This translates into CASSSLGTSGRGNEQFF.

The chain is built from TRBV4-2 and TRBJ2-6, with TRBD2 matching over 11 bases. Germline CDR1 and CDR2: LGHNA and YNFKEQ. The CDR3 has 19 amino acids. Losses at the gene ends were 4 bases for V and 2 bases for J; bases not matched to a gene: 10. The CDR3 nucleotides read TGTGCCAGCAGCCGCCCAAAGGGTAGCGGGGGGGCTGGGGCCAACGTCCTGACTTTC. It specifies CASSRPKGSGGAGANVLTF.

The V and J genes are TRBV19 and TRBJ2-1, with 10 bases lining up with TRBD1. V lost 4 bases, J lost 10 bases, and 10 bases stayed unmatched. CDR3 size: 15 residues. Germline CDR1 and CDR2: LNHDA and SQIVND (reference sequence). The CDR3: CASSTGTGAGEEQFF. The CDR3 coding sequence is TGTGCCAGTAGTACCGGGACAGGGGCGGGGGAGGAGCAGTTCTTC.

The chain is built from TRBV19 and TRBJ2-1; 10 nucleotides match TRBD2. There are 16 residues in the CDR3. From germline, CDR1 is LNHDA and CDR2 SQIVND (reference sequence). The ends lost 5 bases at V and 2 bases at J; junction bases unmatched: 6. CDR3 DNA sequence: TGTGCCAGTAGTCTCGGGACTAGCGCGGCCTACAATGAGCAGTTCTTC. This codes for CASSLGTSAAYNEQFF.

The V call is TRBV14, the J call TRBJ1-3; D is undetermined. This CDR3 contains 15 residues. Germline CDR1 reads SGHDN; CDR2 reads FVKESK. With 2 bases removed from V and 0 bases from J, the gap between germline ends came to 8 bases. DNA for the CDR3: TGTGCCAGCAGCCAATTGGGGAGCTCTGGAAACACCATATATTTT. Residues: CASSQLGSSGNTIYF.

The J gene is TRBJ1-5, the V gene TRBV6-5; maybe TRBD1 (5 bases). CDR3 length: 14 residues. Between the trimmed V and J ends, which lost 2 bases and 7 bases, there was a span of 12 bases. From germline, CDR1 is MNHEY and CDR2 SVGAGI. CDR3 sequence: CASSYKGRGQPQHF. The CDR3 nucleotides read TGTGCCAGCAGTTACAAGGGGCGCGGACAGCCCCAGCATTTT.

The genes are TRBV3-1 (or the pseudogene TRBV3-2) and TRBJ1-3; D may be TRBD1 (6 bases). V was shortened by 0 bases and J by 4 bases, with 10 bases between the two germline ends. CDR1 and CDR2 from the germline V gene are LGHDT and YNNKEL (reference sequence). The CDR3 contains 15 residues. The CDR3 sequence is CASSQDFRGGNTIYF. The CDR3 DNA sequence: TGTGCCAGCAGCCAAGATTTCAGGGGAGGAAACACCATATATTTT.

The chain recombines TRBV5-4 with TRBJ2-7; D is perhaps TRBD1 (6 bases). Trimming cost V 4 bases and J 5 bases, with 19 bases left between them. The CDR3 has 15 residues. Germline V CDR1 and CDR2: SGHNT, YYREEE (reference sequence). The CDR3 here is CASSPDPTGIDEQYF. The CDR3 region has the DNA TGTGCCAGCAGCCCCGACCCCACAGGGATCGACGAGCAGTACTTC.

The rearrangement uses TRBV19 and TRBJ1-5, with 9 nucleotides matching TRBD1. The V gene end was trimmed by 5 bases and the J gene end by 0 bases; junction bases not matched to a gene: 11. Germline V gives CDR1 LNHDA, CDR2 SQIVND (reference sequence). CDR3 size: 18 residues. For the CDR3, the DNA is TGTGCCAGTAGTTTCCGGGACAGGGACCCATATAGCAATCAGCCCCAGCATTTT. Protein sequence: CASSFRDRDPYSNQPQHF.

J is TRBJ2-5 and V is TRBV6-5; a weak D match, TRBD2 (6 bases). Deletions cut 4 bases from V and 5 bases from J, with 20 bases between. The CDR3 runs 16 residues. Germline-derived CDR1 and CDR2 are MNHEY and SVGAGI. Here the CDR3 DNA reads TGTGCCAGCAGTTCCGTCGGGAAGGGTGGAGGGGAGACCCAGTACTTC. This codes for CASSSVGKGGGETQYF.

This rearrangement joins TRBV3-1 (or the pseudogene TRBV3-2) to TRBJ1-1, with D possibly matching TRBD1 (5 bases). This CDR3 is 13 amino acids long. CDR1 LGHDT and CDR2 YNNKEL come from the germline V gene (reference sequence). The ends were cut back, 3 bases at V and 4 bases at J, with 9 bases in the middle. The CDR3 region is CASSQMGGTEAFF. CDR3 bases: TGTGCCAGCAGCCAGATGGGGGGCACTGAAGCTTTCTTT.

V gene TRBV2 combines with J gene TRBJ2-7; TRBD2 matches 8 bases. Germline V CDR1 and CDR2: SNHLY, FYNNEI. V was clipped by 1 base and J by 3 bases; unmatched bases: 5. There are 15 residues in the CDR3. The CDR3: CASSEGIAGNYEQYF. As DNA, the CDR3 is TGTGCCAGCAGTGAAGGAATAGCGGGAAACTACGAGCAGTACTTC. The full variable domain, completed using reference TRBV2 and TRBJ2-7, is EPEVTQTPSHQVTQMGQEVILRCVPISNHLYFYWYRQILGQKVEFLVSFYNNEISEKSEIFDDQFSVERPDGSNFTLKIRSTKLEDSAMYFCASSEGIAGNYEQYFGPGTRLTVT.

The gene calls are TRBV7-2 and TRBJ2-5, with TRBD2 matching 9 bases. The V and J ends lost 1 base and 4 bases, in that order; junction bases with no gene match: 4. This CDR3 spans 15 amino acids. Per the germline V gene, CDR1 is SGHTA and CDR2 is FQGNSA. As DNA, the CDR3 is TGTGCCAGCAGCTTAGAACTAGCGGGCTCAGAGACCCAGTACTTC. Translation gives CASSLELAGSETQYF.

This clone was seen a handful of times. The chain employs TRBV25-1 and TRBJ2-1, with a weak D call TRBD1 (6 bases). Per germline, CDR1 MGHDK and CDR2 SYGVNS. The ends were cut back, 6 bases at V and 7 bases at J, with 16 bases in the middle. The CDR3 contains 14 residues. The CDR3 sequence: CASSRTGTLNEQFF. In DNA form, the CDR3 reads TGTGCCAGCAGCCGCACCGGGACATTGAATGAGCAGTTCTTC.

The rearrangement links TRBV7-2 to TRBJ1-1; 7 bases line up with TRBD1. Germline-derived CDR1 and CDR2 are SGHTA and FQGNSA. With V trimmed by 4 bases and J by 0 bases, 5 bases remained unmatched. The CDR3 is 15 residues long. CDR3 in DNA: TGTGCCAGCAGCTCACAGGGGTACATGAACACTGAAGCTTTCTTT. Residues: CASSSQGYMNTEAFF.

The chain combines TRBV7-2 with TRBJ2-3, with 11 bases matching TRBD2. Germline V CDR1 and CDR2: SGHTA, FQGNSA. The junction had 6 bases not matched to a gene; V was cut back by 5 bases and J by 2 bases. CDR3 size: 16 residues. CDR3 nucleotide sequence: TGTGCCAGCAGCCGCGGGACTAGCGGCTTCACAGATACGCAGTATTTT. Encoded protein: CASSRGTSGFTDTQYF.